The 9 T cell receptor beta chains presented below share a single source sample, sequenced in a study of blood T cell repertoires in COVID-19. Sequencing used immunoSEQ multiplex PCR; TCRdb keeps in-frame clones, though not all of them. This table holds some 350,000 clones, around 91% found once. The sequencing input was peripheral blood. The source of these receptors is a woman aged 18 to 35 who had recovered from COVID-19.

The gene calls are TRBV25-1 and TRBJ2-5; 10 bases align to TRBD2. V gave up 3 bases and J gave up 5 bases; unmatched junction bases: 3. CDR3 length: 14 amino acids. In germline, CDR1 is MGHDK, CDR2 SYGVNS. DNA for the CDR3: TGTGCCAGCAGTGAGGGAGCGGGAGGGGAGACCCAGTACTTC. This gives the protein CASSEGAGGETQYF.

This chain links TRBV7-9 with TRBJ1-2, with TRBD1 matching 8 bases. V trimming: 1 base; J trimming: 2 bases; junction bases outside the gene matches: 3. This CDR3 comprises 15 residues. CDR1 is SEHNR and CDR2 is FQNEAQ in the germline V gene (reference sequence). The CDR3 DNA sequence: TGTGCCAGCAGCTTAGGGGACAGGCTAAACTATGGCTACACCTTC. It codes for CASSLGDRLNYGYTF. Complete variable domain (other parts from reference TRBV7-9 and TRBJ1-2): DTGVSQNPRHKITKRGQNVTFRCDPISEHNRLYWYRQTLGQGPEFLTYFQNEAQLEKSRLLSDRFSAERPKGSFSTLEIQRTEQGDSAMYLCASSLGDRLNYGYTFGSGTRLTVV.

The CDR3 here is CASSLHIDNNEKLFF. CDR3 DNA: TGTGCCAGCAGTTTACATATTGACAATAATGAAAAACTGTTTTTT. The chain has TRBV28 and TRBJ1-4; D is undetermined. Germline loops: CDR1 MDHEN, CDR2 SYDVKM. Trimming stripped 2 bases from V and 4 bases from J, with 11 bases between. This CDR3 contains 15 residues.

The CDR3 here is CASTVPYSGGSYNEQFF. CDR3 in DNA: TGCGCCAGCACCGTACCTTATAGCGGGGGCTCCTACAATGAGCAGTTCTTC. V is TRBV5-1 and J is TRBJ2-1; TRBD2 agrees at 9 bases. Germline-derived CDR1 and CDR2 are SGHRS and YFSETQ. V was clipped by 6 bases and J by 0 bases; unmatched bases: 10. The CDR3 covers 17 residues.

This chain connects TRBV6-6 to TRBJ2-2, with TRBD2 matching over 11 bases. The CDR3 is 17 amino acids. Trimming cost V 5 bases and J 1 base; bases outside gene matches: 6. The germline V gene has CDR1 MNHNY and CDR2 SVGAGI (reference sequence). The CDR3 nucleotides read TGTGCCAGCAGTCGAAGCGGACTAGCGGGGAACACCGGGGAGCTGTTTTTT. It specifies CASSRSGLAGNTGELFF.

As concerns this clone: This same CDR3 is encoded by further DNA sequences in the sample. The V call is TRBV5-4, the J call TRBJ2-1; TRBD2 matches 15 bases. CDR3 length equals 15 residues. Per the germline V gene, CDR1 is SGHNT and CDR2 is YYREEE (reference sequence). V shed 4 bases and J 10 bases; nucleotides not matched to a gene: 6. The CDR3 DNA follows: TGTGCCAGCAGCCGCGGACTAGCGGGAGGGAACGAGCAGTTCTTC. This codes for CASSRGLAGGNEQFF.

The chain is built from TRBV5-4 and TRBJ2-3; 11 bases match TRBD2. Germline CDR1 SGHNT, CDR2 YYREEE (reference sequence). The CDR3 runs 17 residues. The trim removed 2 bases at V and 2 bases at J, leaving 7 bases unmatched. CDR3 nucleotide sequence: TGTGCCAGCAGCTTACTGAAGGGACTAGCGGTCACAGATACGCAGTATTTT. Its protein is CASSLLKGLAVTDTQYF. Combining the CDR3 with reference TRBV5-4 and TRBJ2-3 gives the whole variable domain ETGVTQSPTHLIKTRGQQVTLRCSSQSGHNTVSWYQQALGQGPQFIFQYYREEENGRGNFPPRFSGLQFPNYSSELNVNALELDDSALYLCASSLLKGLAVTDTQYFGPGTRLTVL.

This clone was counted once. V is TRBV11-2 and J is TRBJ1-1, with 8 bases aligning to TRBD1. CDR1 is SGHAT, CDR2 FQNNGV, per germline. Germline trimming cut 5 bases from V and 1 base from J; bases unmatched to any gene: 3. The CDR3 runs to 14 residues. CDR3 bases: TGTGCCAGCAGCCCCGGACAGGGGAACACTGAAGCTTTCTTT. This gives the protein CASSPGQGNTEAFF.

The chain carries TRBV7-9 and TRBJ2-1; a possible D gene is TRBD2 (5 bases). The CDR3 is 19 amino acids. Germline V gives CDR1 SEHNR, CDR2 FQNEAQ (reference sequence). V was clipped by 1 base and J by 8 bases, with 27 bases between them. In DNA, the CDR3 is TGTGCCAGCAGCTTAGTCGGCTTATATCGGGGTGCGAACATCGATGAGCAGTTCTTC. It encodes CASSLVGLYRGANIDEQFF.